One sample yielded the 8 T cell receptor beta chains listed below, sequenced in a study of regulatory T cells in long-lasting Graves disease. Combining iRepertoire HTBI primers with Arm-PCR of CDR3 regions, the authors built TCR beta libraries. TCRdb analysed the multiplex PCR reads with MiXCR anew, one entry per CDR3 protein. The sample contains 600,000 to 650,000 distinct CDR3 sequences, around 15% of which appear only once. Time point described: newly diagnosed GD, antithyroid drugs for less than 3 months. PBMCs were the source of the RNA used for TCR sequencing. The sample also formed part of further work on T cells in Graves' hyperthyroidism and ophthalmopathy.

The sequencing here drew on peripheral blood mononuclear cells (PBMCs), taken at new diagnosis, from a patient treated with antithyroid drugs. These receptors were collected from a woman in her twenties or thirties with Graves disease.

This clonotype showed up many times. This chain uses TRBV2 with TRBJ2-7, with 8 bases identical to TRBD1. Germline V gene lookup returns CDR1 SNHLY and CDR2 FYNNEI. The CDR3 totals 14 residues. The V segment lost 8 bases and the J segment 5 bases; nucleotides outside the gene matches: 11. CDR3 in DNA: TGTGCCAGCCGACCAACGACAGGGGTCCACGAGCAGTACTTC. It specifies CASRPTTGVHEQYF.

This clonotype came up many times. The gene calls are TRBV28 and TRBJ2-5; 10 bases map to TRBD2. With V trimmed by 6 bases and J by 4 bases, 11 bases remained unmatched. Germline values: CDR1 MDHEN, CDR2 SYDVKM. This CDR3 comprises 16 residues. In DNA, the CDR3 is TGTGCCAGCAGGGCACTAGCGGGACTGTTTGGAGAGACCCAGTACTTC. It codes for CASRALAGLFGETQYF.

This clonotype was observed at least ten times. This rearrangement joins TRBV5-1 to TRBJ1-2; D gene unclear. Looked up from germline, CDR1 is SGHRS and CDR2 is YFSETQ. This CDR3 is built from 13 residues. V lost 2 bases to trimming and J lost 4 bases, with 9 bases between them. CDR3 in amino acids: CASSFGDGYGYTF. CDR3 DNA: TGCGCCAGCAGCTTCGGAGACGGCTATGGCTACACCTTC. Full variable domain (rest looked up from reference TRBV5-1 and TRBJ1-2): KAGVTQTPRYLIKTRGQQVTLSCSPISGHRSVSWYQQTPGQGLQFLFEYFSETQRNKGNFPGRFSGRQFSNSRSEMNVSTLELGDSALYLCASSFGDGYGYTFGSGTRLTVV.

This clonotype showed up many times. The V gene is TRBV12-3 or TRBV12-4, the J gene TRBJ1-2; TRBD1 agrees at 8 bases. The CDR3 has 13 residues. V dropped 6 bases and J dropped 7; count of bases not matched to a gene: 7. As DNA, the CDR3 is TGTGCCAGCAGCGCGGACAGGGTGGGTGGCTACACCTTC. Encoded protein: CASSADRVGGYTF.

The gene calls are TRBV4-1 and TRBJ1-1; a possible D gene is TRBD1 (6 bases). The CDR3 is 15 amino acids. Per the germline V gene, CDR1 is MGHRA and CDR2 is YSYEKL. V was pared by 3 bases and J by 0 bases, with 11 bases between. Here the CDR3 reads CASSQDRALNTEAFF. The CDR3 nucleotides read TGCGCCAGCAGCCAGGACAGAGCATTGAACACTGAAGCTTTCTTT.

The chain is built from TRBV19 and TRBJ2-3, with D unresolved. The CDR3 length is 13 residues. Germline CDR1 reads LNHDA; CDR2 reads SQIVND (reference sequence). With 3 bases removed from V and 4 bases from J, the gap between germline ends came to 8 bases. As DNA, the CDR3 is TGTGCCAGTAGTATTAGTCCGGCAGATACGCAGTATTTT. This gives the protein CASSISPADTQYF.

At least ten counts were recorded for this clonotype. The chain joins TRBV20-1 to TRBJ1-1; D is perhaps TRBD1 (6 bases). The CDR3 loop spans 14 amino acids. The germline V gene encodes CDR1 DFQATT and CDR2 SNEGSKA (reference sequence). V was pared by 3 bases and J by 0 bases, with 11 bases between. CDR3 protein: CSASSGHMNTEAFF. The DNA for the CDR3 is TGCAGTGCTAGCTCGGGACACATGAACACTGAAGCTTTCTTT.

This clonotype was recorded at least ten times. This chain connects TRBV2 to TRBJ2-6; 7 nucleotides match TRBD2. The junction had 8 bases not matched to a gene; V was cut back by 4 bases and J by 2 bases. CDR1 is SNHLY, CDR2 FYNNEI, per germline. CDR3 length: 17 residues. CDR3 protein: CASSAPSGGTGANVLTF. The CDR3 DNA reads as TGTGCCAGCAGTGCCCCCTCGGGGGGAACTGGGGCCAACGTCCTGACTTTC.